This is a list of T cell receptor beta chains from one sample in a study of shared clonotypes between healthy human individuals. Method: immunoSEQ multiplex PCR; TCRdb's copy keeps in-frame clones and lacks some. Among around 480,000 clones listed, over 75% were seen once. The sequenced sample was PBMCs. These receptors were obtained from a woman between 40 and 55 years old in good health. Some clones in this sample may be carry-over from other donors' samples. Both conserved end residues are part of each CDR3. Expanded clones are given a class, and other clones once, few, many or no size at all.

CDR3,size,J,V
CASSLSGNQPQHF,few,TRBJ1-5,TRBV27
CASSLMRTAGGELFF,-,TRBJ2-2,TRBV7-3
CASSEANQPQHF,-,TRBJ1-5,TRBV2
CASSGGPSGTSTDTQYF,-,TRBJ2-3,TRBV11-2
CALGTGAFGYGYTF,-,TRBJ1-2,TRBV30
CASSPRGRGYGYTF,-,TRBJ1-2,TRBV28
CASSPRQLISGNTIYF,-,TRBJ1-3,TRBV27
CATSRSGTGLDGYTF,-,TRBJ1-2,TRBV15
CSVEGPTGRELPNYEQYF,-,TRBJ2-7,TRBV29-1
CSVEEGVPYGYTF,-,TRBJ1-2,TRBV29-1
CASSVRAGDEKLFF,-,TRBJ1-4,TRBV9
CASSPGAGVSTAYNEQFF,-,TRBJ2-1,TRBV19
CASSLAEGRFRTEAFF,once,TRBJ1-1,TRBV5-1
CSVAGGRSYEQYF,once,TRBJ2-7,TRBV29-1
CASSLTRLADYNEQFF,-,TRBJ2-1,TRBV28
CASSFREGSTEAFF,-,TRBJ1-1,TRBV7-9
CASRWGSTDTQYF,-,TRBJ2-3,TRBV27
CASSPSGGGPLFF,-,TRBJ2-1,TRBV27
CASSLGGGQGNTIYF,-,TRBJ1-3,TRBV7-8
CASSPNWGAGGPGAKETQYF,-,TRBJ2-5,TRBV28
CAISANEQGVTYEQYF,-,TRBJ2-7,TRBV10-3
CASSGSGFQPQHF,-,TRBJ1-5,TRBV19
CASNTQGNTEAFF,-,TRBJ1-1,TRBV2
CASRVGTSYEQYF,-,TRBJ2-7,TRBV6-1
CASTRTGISGEQYF,-,-,TRBV6-6
CASSLTTGANEKLFF,-,TRBJ1-4,TRBV28
CASSPQQNQPQHF,-,TRBJ1-5,TRBV18
CASSLALDREQYF,-,TRBJ2-7,TRBV5-8
CASSQDGRSYEQYF,-,TRBJ2-7,TRBV5-4
CASRFYSGGETQYF,many,TRBJ2-5,TRBV27
CASTSGATGELFF,-,TRBJ2-2,TRBV10-1
CASSEREGSYEQYF,few,TRBJ2-7,TRBV2
CASSLTSGSETQYF,-,TRBJ2-5,TRBV5-1
CASSEEGQGSGTEAFF,-,TRBJ1-1,TRBV2
CASSFRTGFGTQYF,-,TRBJ2-5,TRBV5-6
CASSGGGVYGYTF,-,TRBJ1-2,TRBV5-4
CASSSLQGTDTQYF,-,TRBJ2-3,TRBV5-1
CASSLGISGSLPYEQYF,-,TRBJ2-7,TRBV5-5
CASSLAGRGYEQYF,few,TRBJ2-7,TRBV7-8
CAWKVSGANVLTF,-,TRBJ2-6,TRBV30
CAWSGGPNTGELFF,-,TRBJ2-2,TRBV30
CASSYNRAGSNYEQYF,-,TRBJ2-7,TRBV6-5
CASSQVNIQETQYF,-,TRBJ2-5,TRBV5-1
CASSANRGDTEAFF,-,TRBJ1-1,TRBV7-9
CASASGISRGSETQYF,few,TRBJ2-5,TRBV2